This T cell receptor beta chain derives from a study of blood T cell repertoires in COVID-19. The wider study: Acute and convalescent COVID-19 specimens originated in the United States, Italy and Spain. Sample material is recorded as cDNA or gDNA derived from T cells, B-cell-depleted T cells, or PBMCs.

Individuals aged roughly 18 to 95 years were recruited from fewer than 30 US areas. Sequencing was performed with immunoSEQ multiplex PCR; in TCRdb, only in-frame clones are kept and a portion is missing. The sample has about 63,000 clones, 80% to 90% seen once. Source material: PBMCs or T cells enriched from blood (not recorded which). This TCR derives from a woman in her thirties or forties with acute COVID-19.

This chain's CDR3 is CASSPDSWQQYV. For the CDR3, the DNA is TGTGCCAGCTCACCGGACAGTTGGCAGCAGTACGTC. The J gene is TRBJ2-7, the V gene TRBV18, with a weak D call TRBD1 (6 bases). Germline V gene lookup returns CDR1 KGHSH and CDR2 LQKENI. The CDR3 is made up of 12 amino acids. Deletions cut 3 bases from V and 8 bases from J, with 11 bases between.